The rows below give T cell receptor beta chains drawn from one sample of a study of T cells in Graves' hyperthyroidism and ophthalmopathy. TCRdb reprocessed the multiplex PCR reads with MiXCR, giving one entry per CDR3 protein. Of over 700,000 distinct CDR3 sequences in the sample, 18% are singletons; the top ten hold 16%. Sequenced input: blood. The source is a woman in her forties or fifties with Graves' hyperthyroidism that later progressed to Graves' ophthalmopathy. Each CDR3 is given with its conserved first and last residue. Each record gives: D gene, J gene, V gene, clone size, CDR3 protein, CDR3 DNA. D genes are given only for firm matches. Size values are once, few and many counts, or a class for expanded clones, and some rows have none.

NA,TRBJ2-7,TRBV10-3,few,CAISDTPGEQYF,TGTGCCATCAGTGACACCCCGGGGGAGCAGTACTTC
NA,TRBJ1-5,TRBV20-1,few,CRGGVGNQPQHF,TGCCGTGGGGGGGTCGGCAATCAGCCCCAGCATTTT
TRBD1,TRBJ1-2,TRBV20-1,many,CSATGQDYGYTF,TGCAGTGCTACTGGACAGGACTATGGCTACACCTTC
TRBD1,TRBJ1-5,TRBV6-1,few,CATQGAQPQHF,TGTGCCACCCAGGGGGCGCAGCCCCAGCATTTT
TRBD2,TRBJ2-1,TRBV27,many,CASSRPLFGLAGDEQFF,TGTGCCAGCAGCAGACCGCTATTCGGACTAGCGGGGGATGAGCAGTTCTTC
NA,TRBJ2-2,TRBV3-1,NA,CASSLIGGANTGELFF,TGTGCCAGCAGCCTGATAGGGGGGGCGAACACCGGGGAGCTGTTTTTT
NA,TRBJ1-3,TRBV5-5,few,CASSGPGLWTNTIYF,TGTGCCAGCAGCGGGCCGGGACTTTGGACGAACACCATATATTTT
TRBD1,TRBJ1-2,TRBV5-1,many,CASSRDRDGYTF,TGCGCCAGCAGCCGAGACAGGGATGGCTACACCTTC
NA,TRBJ1-4,TRBV3-1,NA,CASTSVGGNEKLFF,TGTGCCAGCACCTCGGTGGGGGGAAATGAAAAACTGTTTTTT
TRBD1,TRBJ1-1,TRBV10-2,NA,CASSEMTGGKTEAFF,TGCGCCAGCAGTGAGATGACAGGGGGAAAGACTGAAGCTTTCTTT
TRBD2,TRBJ2-7,TRBV12-3/TRBV12-4,many,CASSHSGAYEQYF,TGTGCCAGCAGTCATAGCGGGGCCTACGAGCAGTACTTC
NA,TRBJ1-1,TRBV7-9,NA,CASSSPGGNTEASF,TGTGCCAGCAGCTCCCCCGGAGGAAACACTGAAGCTTCCTTT
TRBD2,TRBJ2-2,TRBV12-3/TRBV12-4,few,CASSFWTSGGSTGELFF,TGTGCCAGCAGTTTTTGGACTAGCGGGGGGAGCACCGGGGAGCTGTTTTTT
NA,TRBJ1-6,TRBV12-3/TRBV12-4,NA,CASKISSYNSPLHF,TGTGCCAGCAAGATCAGCTCCTATAATTCACCCCTCCACTTT
NA,TRBJ1-5,TRBV18,many,CASSPEDSSNQPQHF,TGTGCCAGCTCACCAGAGGACAGCAGCAATCAGCCCCAGCATTTT
TRBD1,TRBJ1-2,TRBV6-1,NA,CASSVLTGDYGYTF,TGTGCCAGCAGTGTCCTGACAGGGGACTATGGCTACACCTTC
NA,TRBJ2-1,TRBV7-2,NA,CASSLAGGPTREQFF,TGTGCCAGCAGCTTAGCTGGGGGCCCGACTAGGGAGCAGTTCTTC
TRBD1,TRBJ1-4,TRBV7-9,NA,CASSARGIEKLFF,TGTGCCAGCAGCGCCAGGGGGATTGAAAAACTGTTTTTT
NA,TRBJ2-7,TRBV10-2,few,CASRRTPRYGEQYF,TGCGCCAGCAGACGGACCCCGCGGTACGGCGAGCAGTACTTC